There are many counts of the clone carrying this T cell receptor beta chain. Its antigen is as yet unknown. This entry comes from a study of T cell repertoires in cytomegalovirus infection. As for the study in general: Indications came from public TCR beta signatures; they pointed to CMV infection and to a matching HLA type.

TCRdb reprocessed the reads via MiXCR and lists one record per CDR3 protein. The sample lists approximately 110,000 distinct CDR3 sequences; 25% to 35% were seen once. This CDR3 is 17 amino acids long. Germline CDR1 SGHVS, CDR2 FQNEAQ. The V gene end was trimmed by 5 bases and the J gene end by 3 bases; junction bases not matched to a gene: 6. Study outcomes and limitations: The ex vivo response was dominated by HLA-C-restricted CMV-specific TCR beta clonotypes.

V usage is TRBV7-8 and J usage is TRBJ2-1; the match to TRBD2 covers 14 bases. This TCR came from a human donor in good health (CMV status not recorded). Some clones in this sample may be carry-over from other donors' samples. The sequenced sample was CD8+ T cells from cultured PBMCs, obtained from culture after CMV antigen stimulation. The CDR3 spells CASSTRLAGGIYNEQFF. In nucleotides, the CDR3 is TGTGCCAGCAGCACCAGACTAGCGGGGGGGATCTACAATGAGCAGTTCTTC.